The clone carrying this TCR beta chain was seen a single time. Its antigen is as yet unknown. The data originate from a study of cytomegalovirus exposure and HLA in healthy donors. Study-wide results and caveats: TRBV6-2, TRBV6-3 and some other V segments were excluded as indistinguishable.

PCR amplification relied on 60 Vbeta primers (plus 13 Jbeta primers). Profiled with immunoSEQ multiplex PCR; TCRdb holds only in-frame clones, not every one. The sample contains under 200,000 clones, around 64% of which appear only once. Germline V gene lookup returns CDR1 MGHRA and CDR2 YSYEKL. The CDR3 has 15 amino acids. Trimming shortened V by 4 bases and J by 1 base, and 11 bases separated the two germline ends. The chain couples TRBV4-1 to TRBJ1-3; the D is unclear. The sequencing input was PBMCs. This clonotype was sampled from a young woman in good health and CMV-seronegative. In nucleotides, the CDR3 is TGCGCCAGCAGCCCGCTATTTGATTCTGGAAACACCATATATTTT. This gives the protein CASSPLFDSGNTIYF.